This T cell receptor beta chain was recovered during a study of CD8+ T cells in alopecia areata. Germline lookup yields CDR1 MGHDK and CDR2 SYGVNS. Deletions cut 4 bases from V and 7 bases from J, with 17 bases between. CDR3 length: 15 residues. As to treatment: oral pan-JAK inhibitor, 5-10 mg twice daily. After isolation, RNA underwent reverse transcription to generate cDNA as the sequencing template. TCRdb's table, derived via immunoSEQ multiplex PCR, lists solely in-frame clones and lacks some. The table includes 130,000 or so clones, around 86% detected once. The rearrangement joins TRBV25-1 to TRBJ2-1; D is ambiguous. The specimen comprised CD8+ T cells sorted from blood, sampled at week 4, from a patient treated with tofacitinib. The sequence derives from a human donor with alopecia areata. The CDR3 DNA reads as TGTGCCAGCAGTGGACCAGCCTTCTACTCTAATGAGCAGTTCTTC. Translation: CASSGPAFYSNEQFF.